Included here is one TCR beta chain sequence, with context. This record comes from a study of OX40 agonist ivuxolimab in advanced cancers. Germline loops: CDR1 SEHNR, CDR2 FQNEAQ (reference sequence). CDR3 size: 13 residues. V was clipped by 1 base and J by 9 bases, with 11 bases between them. TCRdb keeps only in-frame clones here, not all; method: immunoSEQ multiplex PCR. The sample yields under 110,000 clones, 75% to 95% seen once. The sequences come from CD4+ or CD8+ T cells sorted from blood, collected in a trial of the OX40 agonist ivuxolimab. The source of this sequence is an adult with an advanced solid tumor such as melanoma, head and neck, liver or kidney cancer. The chain is built from TRBV7-9 and TRBJ2-3; D is possibly TRBD1 or TRBD2 (5 bases each). This chain's CDR3 is CASSLGDGRTQYF. The DNA for the CDR3 is TGTGCCAGCAGCTTAGGGGACGGCCGGACGCAGTATTTT.